This paragraph reports one T cell receptor beta chain. It has no known antigen specificity. There are no base qualities to consult, and no much larger clone falls within one base. This sample was taken from a study of CD8+CD57+ T cells in acquired aplastic anemia (dated by TCRdb to 2016 to 2018). Study-level background: A mean of about 3.2 ug of DNA, ranging from 0.2 to 27.4 ug, was extracted from sorted CD4+ and CD8+ cells. An average of approximately 10 million reads for CD4+ cells and 11 million or so reads for CD8+ cells was obtained from healthy donor samples.

The study deep-sequenced TCR repertoires of sorted CD4+ and CD8+ blood T cells from severe aplastic anemia patients and healthy subjects. Ficoll-Paque density gradient centrifugation was used to isolate peripheral blood mononuclear cells. Before DNA was extracted, CD4+ and CD8+ T cells were sorted using either FACS or magnetic beads. TCR beta VDJ combination and CDR3 sequence profiling used genomic DNA as the template. An Illumina HiSeq 2000 was used for TCR repertoire sequencing. Processing in the source paper ran as follows. TRBV/TRBJ rearrangement plots, CDR3 size and DJ length profiles, and Simpson's diversity index were used to assess repertoires. The most abundant DNA sequence in the deep sequencing data was taken as the immunodominant clone. CDR3 amino acid sequences were checked for sharing between subjects and were compared against published repertoires and the VDJdb database. The public reads were run again by TCRdb, first through fastp at Q25 and then through MiXCR, and only productive beta chains were kept. Every entry covers one CDR3 protein and lists the most common genes and DNA from its rows. The V and J calls come from TCRdb's annotation, not from the publication. This sample lists about 400,000 distinct CDR3 sequences; 65% to 75% were detected once. The biggest ten clones account for around 4% of the sample.

V is pared back by 4 bases and J by 8 bases, with 15 bases lying between the germline termini. The CDR3 covers 13 residues, taking in both the cysteine and the phenylalanine. The sequence is cut down to CDR3 DNA, 39 bases in frame from base 1. In the germline V gene, CDR1 corresponds to SGHDT and CDR2 to YYEEEE. Broader findings and caveats from the paper: Patients and healthy controls showed no significant difference in CD8+ Simpson's diversity (P=0.060). Around 28 CD8+ CDR3 sequences were found to be shared between patients and controls, but these sequences appeared to be highly expressed in patients and within the immunodominant clones of the patients.

The chain joins TRBV5-6 to TRBJ1-2, with no confident D gene call. The receptor comes from a human donor in good health, serving as a control. The material sequenced was sorted CD4+, CD8+, or CD8+CD57+ T cells (not recorded which) from PBMCs. The bases are TGTGCCAGCAGCCGTCGACTAGTAGGCGGCTACACCTTC. The encoded protein is CASSRRLVGGYTF.